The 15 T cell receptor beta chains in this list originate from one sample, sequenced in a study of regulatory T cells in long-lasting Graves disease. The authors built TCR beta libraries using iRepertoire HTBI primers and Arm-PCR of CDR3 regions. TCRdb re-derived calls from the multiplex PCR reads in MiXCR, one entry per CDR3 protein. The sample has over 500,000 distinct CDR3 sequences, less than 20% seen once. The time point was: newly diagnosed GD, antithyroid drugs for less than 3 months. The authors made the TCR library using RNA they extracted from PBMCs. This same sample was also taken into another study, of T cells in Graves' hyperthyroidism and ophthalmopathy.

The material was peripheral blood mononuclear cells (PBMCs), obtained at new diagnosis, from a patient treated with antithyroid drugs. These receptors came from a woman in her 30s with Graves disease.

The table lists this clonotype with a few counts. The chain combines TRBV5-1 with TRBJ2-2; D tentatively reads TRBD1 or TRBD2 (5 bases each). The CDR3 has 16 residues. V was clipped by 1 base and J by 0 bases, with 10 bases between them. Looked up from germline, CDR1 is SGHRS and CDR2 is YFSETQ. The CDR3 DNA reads TGCGCCAGCAGCTTGCGGGGCCTCTCGAACACCGGGGAGCTGTTTTTT. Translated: CASSLRGLSNTGELFF.

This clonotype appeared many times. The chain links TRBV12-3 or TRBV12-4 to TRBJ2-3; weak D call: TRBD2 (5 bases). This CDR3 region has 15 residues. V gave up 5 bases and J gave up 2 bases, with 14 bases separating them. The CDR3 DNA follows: TGTGCCAGCAGTGGAAGAGTGACTATCACAGATACGCAGTATTTT. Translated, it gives CASSGRVTITDTQYF.

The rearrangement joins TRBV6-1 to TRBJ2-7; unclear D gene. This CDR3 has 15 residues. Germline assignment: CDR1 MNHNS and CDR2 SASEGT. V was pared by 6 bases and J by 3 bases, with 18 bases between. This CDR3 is CASRRDLAPLYEQYF. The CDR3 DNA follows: TGTGCCAGCAGGCGCGATTTGGCTCCCCTCTACGAGCAGTACTTC.

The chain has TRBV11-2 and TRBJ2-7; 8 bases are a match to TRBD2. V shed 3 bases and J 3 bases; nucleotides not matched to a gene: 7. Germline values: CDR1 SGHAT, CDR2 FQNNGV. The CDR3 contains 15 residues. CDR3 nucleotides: TGTGCCAGCAGCTTTCGGCCAGCGGGAGTCTACGAGCAGTACTTC. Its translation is CASSFRPAGVYEQYF.

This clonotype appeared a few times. CDR3 DNA sequence: TGTGCCAGCAGTGAACGTAAGGGAGTCCAAGAGACCCAGTACTTC. Its translation: CASSERKGVQETQYF. V gene TRBV25-1 combines with J gene TRBJ2-5, with D possibly TRBD2 on 5 matching bases. The length of the CDR3 is 15 residues. Trimming cost V 2 bases and J 1 base, with 11 bases left between them. Germline V gene sequence: CDR1 MGHDK, CDR2 SYGVNS. Full variable domain (remainder filled in from reference TRBV25-1 and TRBJ2-5): EADIYQTPRYLVIGTGKKITLECSQTMGHDKMYWYQQDPGMELHLIHYSYGVNSTEKGDLSSESTVSRIRTEHFPLTLESARPSHTSQYLCASSERKGVQETQYFGPGTRLLVL.

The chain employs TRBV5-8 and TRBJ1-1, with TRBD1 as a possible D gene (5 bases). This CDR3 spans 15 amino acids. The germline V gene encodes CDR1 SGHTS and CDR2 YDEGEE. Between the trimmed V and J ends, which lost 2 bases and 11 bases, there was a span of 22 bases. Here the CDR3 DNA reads TGTGCCAGCAGCTTAAACACAGGCAACCGTCGTGTCGCTTTCTTT. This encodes CASSLNTGNRRVAFF.

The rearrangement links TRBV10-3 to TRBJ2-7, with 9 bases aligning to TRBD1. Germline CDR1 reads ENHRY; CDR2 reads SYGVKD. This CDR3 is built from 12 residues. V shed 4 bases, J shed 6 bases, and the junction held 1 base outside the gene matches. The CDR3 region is CAISGDRVEQYF. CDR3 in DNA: TGTGCCATCAGTGGGGACAGGGTCGAGCAGTACTTC.

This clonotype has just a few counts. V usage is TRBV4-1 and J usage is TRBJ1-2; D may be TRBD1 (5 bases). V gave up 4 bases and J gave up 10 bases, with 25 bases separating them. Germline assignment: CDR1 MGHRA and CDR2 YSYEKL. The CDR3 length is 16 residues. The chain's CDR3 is CASSRVAGGNTIHYTF. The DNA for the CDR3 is TGCGCCAGCAGCCGCGTGGCGGGGGGTAACACGATCCACTACACCTTC.

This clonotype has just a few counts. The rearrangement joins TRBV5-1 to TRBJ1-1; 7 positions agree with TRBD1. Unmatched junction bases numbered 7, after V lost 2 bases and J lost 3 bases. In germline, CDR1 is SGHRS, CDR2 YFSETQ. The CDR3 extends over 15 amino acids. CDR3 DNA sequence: TGCGCCAGCAGCTTCCAAACGGGACAGTACACTGAAGCTTTCTTT. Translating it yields CASSFQTGQYTEAFF.

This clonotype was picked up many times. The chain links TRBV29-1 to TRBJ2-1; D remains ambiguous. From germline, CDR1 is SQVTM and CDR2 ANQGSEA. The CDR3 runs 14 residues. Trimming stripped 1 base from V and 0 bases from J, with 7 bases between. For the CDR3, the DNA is TGCAGCGTTGAAGGGTCAAGCTCCTACAATGAGCAGTTCTTC. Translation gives CSVEGSSSYNEQFF.

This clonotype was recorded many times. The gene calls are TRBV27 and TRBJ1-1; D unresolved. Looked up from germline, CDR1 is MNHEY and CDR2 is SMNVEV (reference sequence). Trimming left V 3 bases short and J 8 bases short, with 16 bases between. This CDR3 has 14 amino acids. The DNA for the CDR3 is TGTGCCAGCAGTTTCTCTATCGAGACACGCGAAGCTTTCTTT. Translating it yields CASSFSIETREAFF.

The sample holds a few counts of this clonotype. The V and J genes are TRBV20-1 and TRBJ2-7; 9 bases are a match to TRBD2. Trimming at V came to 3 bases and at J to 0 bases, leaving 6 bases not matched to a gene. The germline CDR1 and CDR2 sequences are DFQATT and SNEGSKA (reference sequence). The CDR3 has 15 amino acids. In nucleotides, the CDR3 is TGCAGTGCTAGTGATAGCGGGAGTATCTCCTACGAGCAGTACTTC. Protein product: CSASDSGSISYEQYF.

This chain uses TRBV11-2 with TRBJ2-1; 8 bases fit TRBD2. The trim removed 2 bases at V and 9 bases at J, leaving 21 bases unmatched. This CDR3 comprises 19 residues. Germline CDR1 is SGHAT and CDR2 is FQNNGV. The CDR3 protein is CASSLSRGGGLAANGEQFF. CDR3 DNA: TGTGCCAGCAGCTTAAGCAGGGGTGGAGGACTAGCAGCGAACGGTGAGCAGTTCTTC.

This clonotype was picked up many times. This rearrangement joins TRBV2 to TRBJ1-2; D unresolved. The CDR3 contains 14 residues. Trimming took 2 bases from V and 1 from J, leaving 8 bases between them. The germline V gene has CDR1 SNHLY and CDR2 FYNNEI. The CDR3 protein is CASSETLSNYGYTF. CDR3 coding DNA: TGTGCCAGCAGTGAAACTTTAAGTAACTATGGCTACACCTTC. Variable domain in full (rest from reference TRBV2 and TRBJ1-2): EPEVTQTPSHQVTQMGQEVILRCVPISNHLYFYWYRQILGQKVEFLVSFYNNEISEKSEIFDDQFSVERPDGSNFTLKIRSTKLEDSAMYFCASSETLSNYGYTFGSGTRLTVV.

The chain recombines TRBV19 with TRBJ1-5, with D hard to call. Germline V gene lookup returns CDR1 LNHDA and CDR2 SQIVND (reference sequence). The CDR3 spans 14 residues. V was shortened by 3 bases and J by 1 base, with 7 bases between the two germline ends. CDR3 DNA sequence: TGTGCCAGTAGTATCCATACCAGCAATCAGCCCCAGCATTTT. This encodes CASSIHTSNQPQHF.